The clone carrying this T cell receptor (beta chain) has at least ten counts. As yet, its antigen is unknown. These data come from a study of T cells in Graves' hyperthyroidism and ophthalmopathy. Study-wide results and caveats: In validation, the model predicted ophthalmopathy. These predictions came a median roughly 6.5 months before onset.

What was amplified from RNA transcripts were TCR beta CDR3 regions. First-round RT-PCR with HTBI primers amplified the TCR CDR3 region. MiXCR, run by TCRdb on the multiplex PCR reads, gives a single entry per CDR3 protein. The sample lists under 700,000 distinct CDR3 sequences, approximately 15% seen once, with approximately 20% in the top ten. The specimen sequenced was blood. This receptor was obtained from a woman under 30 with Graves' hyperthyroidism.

CDR3 region: CASSPRQGINTGGEQFF. The CDR3 DNA reads TGTGCCAGCAGCCCCCGACAGGGAATTAACACGGGGGGTGAGCAGTTCTTC. The J gene is TRBJ2-1, the V gene TRBV7-2; D is tentatively TRBD1 or TRBD2 (7 bases each). V was cut by 5 bases and J by 9 bases, with 26 bases left in between. Germline V gene lookup returns CDR1 SGHTA and CDR2 FQGNSA. The CDR3 totals 17 residues.